These 28 T cell receptor beta chains share one sample of origin, sequenced in a study of CD8 T cells in Susac syndrome. Reverse transcription of 0.5 to 1 ug RNA was performed with random hexamers. TCRdb reprocessed the immunoSEQ multiplex PCR reads with MiXCR, giving one entry per CDR3 protein. Of around 280,000 distinct CDR3 sequences in the sample, 90% to 95% were seen once. The sequencing sample was made of CD4+ T cells from PBMCs. Source of these receptors: a human donor with multiple sclerosis.

This chain connects TRBV20-1 to TRBJ1-5; the D is unclear. The CDR3 runs to 14 residues. The germline V gene has CDR1 DFQATT and CDR2 SNEGSKA (reference sequence). V was trimmed by 0 bases and J by 4 bases, leaving 10 bases between them. This CDR3 is CSARDKAGNQPQHF. The CDR3 nucleotides read TGCAGTGCTAGAGATAAGGCAGGTAATCAGCCCCAGCATTTT.

The chain couples TRBV3-1 to TRBJ1-2, with TRBD1 matching 9 bases. This CDR3 region has 14 residues. Germline-derived CDR1 and CDR2 are LGHDT and YNNKEL (reference sequence). V gave up 5 bases and J gave up 4 bases; unmatched junction bases: 5. This CDR3 is CASSTGGEVYGYTF. The CDR3 DNA reads TGTGCCAGCAGCACAGGGGGCGAGGTCTATGGCTACACCTTC.

The CDR3 nucleotides are TGTGCCAGCTCACGCTCAGAGTTCCGGGGCTACACCTTC. This codes for CASSRSEFRGYTF. The chain couples TRBV18 to TRBJ1-2; D is unresolved. Germline lookup yields CDR1 KGHSH and CDR2 LQKENI. V shed 4 bases and J shed 8 bases, with 14 bases lying between them. This CDR3 has 13 amino acids.

The gene calls are TRBV27 and TRBJ1-2; D not resolved. The V end lost 0 bases, the J end lost 6 bases, and 17 bases lay between the germline ends. The germline V gene encodes CDR1 MNHEY and CDR2 SMNVEV (reference sequence). This CDR3 contains 16 residues. The chain's CDR3 is CASSLSALRGRNGYTF. The DNA for the CDR3 is TGTGCCAGCAGTTTATCCGCCTTAAGAGGGCGGAATGGCTACACCTTC.

Here the CDR3 reads CASSQDPGGLGTEAFF. CDR3 nucleotides: TGTGCCAGCAGCCAAGACCCGGGGGGACTGGGCACTGAAGCTTTCTTT. The rearrangement links TRBV14 to TRBJ1-1, with a possible D match to TRBD1 (5 bases). Deletions cut 0 bases from V and 4 bases from J, with 15 bases between. Germline V gives CDR1 SGHDN, CDR2 FVKESK. The CDR3 contains 16 residues.

The chain is built from TRBV12-5 and TRBJ2-1; tentative D call: TRBD1 (6 bases). Germline-derived CDR1 and CDR2 are LGHNT and FRNRAP. The CDR3 contains 16 residues. V was pared by 5 bases and J by 5 bases, with 19 bases between. The CDR3 loop is CASGPDRHETDNEQFF. CDR3 DNA sequence: TGTGCTAGTGGTCCCGACAGGCACGAAACGGACAATGAGCAGTTCTTC. The full variable domain, in which reference TRBV12-5 and TRBJ2-1 provide the parts outside the CDR3, is DARVTQTPRHKVTEMGQEVTMRCQPILGHNTVFWYRQTMMQGLELLAYFRNRAPLDDSGMPKDRFSAEMPDATLATLKIQPSEPRDSAVYFCASGPDRHETDNEQFFGPGTRLTVL.

This sequence joins TRBV11-2 and TRBJ2-1; D call uncertain. Germline values: CDR1 SGHAT, CDR2 FQNNGV. V was cut by 7 bases and J by 8 bases, with 18 bases left in between. The CDR3 consists of 14 residues. The CDR3 loop reads CASTLGLALDEQFF. CDR3 sequence (DNA): TGTGCCAGCACCCTTGGGTTAGCATTGGATGAGCAGTTCTTC.

This clonotype was detected only once. The J gene is TRBJ2-7, the V gene TRBV7-2; TRBD2 is a possible D gene (5 bases). Germline V gene sequence: CDR1 SGHTA, CDR2 FQGNSA. The CDR3 has 15 amino acids. Deletions cut 0 bases from V and 0 bases from J, with 9 bases between. CDR3 DNA sequence: TGTGCCAGCAGCTTAGCGCTCACTAGCTCCTACGAGCAGTACTTC. Amino acid sequence: CASSLALTSSYEQYF.

The chain employs TRBV7-9 and TRBJ2-3; 10 bases line up with TRBD1. This CDR3 contains 16 residues. V trimming: 5 bases; J trimming: 1 base; junction bases outside the gene matches: 6. Germline V gene sequence: CDR1 SEHNR, CDR2 FQNEAQ (reference sequence). CDR3 sequence (DNA): TGTGCCAGCAGCGAGCATGGGACAGGGGGCACAGATACGCAGTATTTT. Translated, it gives CASSEHGTGGTDTQYF.

The genes are TRBV9 and TRBJ1-3, with TRBD1 as a possible D gene (5 bases). This CDR3 is built from 16 residues. V was trimmed by 2 bases and J by 0 bases, leaving 12 bases between them. Looked up from germline, CDR1 is SGDLS and CDR2 is YYNGEE. CDR3 bases: TGTGCCAGCAGCGTTTATCCGACAGCCTCTGGAAACACCATATATTTT. This translates into CASSVYPTASGNTIYF.

V gene TRBV6-5 combines with J gene TRBJ2-5; D not resolved. This CDR3 comprises 15 residues. From germline, CDR1 is MNHEY and CDR2 SVGAGI. Trimming took off 0 bases at V and 4 bases at J, with 12 bases between the two ends. The CDR3 nucleotides read TGTGCCAGCAGTTACTCGAAGGGAAGGGTAGAGACCCAGTACTTC. Amino acid sequence: CASSYSKGRVETQYF.

The genes are TRBV7-2 and TRBJ2-5; possibly TRBD1 for D (7 bases). Germline lookup yields CDR1 SGHTA and CDR2 FQGNSA. CDR3 size: 14 residues. Trimming stripped 8 bases from V and 6 bases from J, with 19 bases between. The chain's CDR3 is CASETGQGGKTQYF. CDR3 nucleotides: TGTGCCAGCGAGACGGGGCAGGGGGGAAAGACCCAGTACTTC.

V usage is TRBV6-5 and J usage is TRBJ1-1; 8 nucleotides match TRBD1. The CDR3 is 14 amino acids. V shed 6 bases and J 1 base; nucleotides not matched to a gene: 4. Germline values: CDR1 MNHEY, CDR2 SVGAGI. This CDR3 is CASRSGTGNTEAFF. In DNA, the CDR3 is TGTGCCAGCAGATCCGGGACAGGGAACACTGAAGCTTTCTTT.

The rearrangement joins TRBV6-1 to TRBJ1-2; a possible D gene is TRBD1 (6 bases). V lost 4 bases and J 7 bases, leaving 10 bases between the germline ends. Germline-derived CDR1 and CDR2 are MNHNS and SASEGT. The CDR3 has 12 residues. CDR3 in amino acids: CASSVRGTGYTF. CDR3 DNA: TGTGCCAGCAGTGTTAGGGGGACTGGCTACACCTTC.

The chain employs TRBV9 and TRBJ2-2, with D maybe TRBD2 (6 bases). This CDR3 comprises 14 residues. The V gene lost 2 bases and the J gene lost 1 base, with 6 bases spanning the gap. Germline CDR1 reads SGDLS; CDR2 reads YYNGEE. This CDR3 is CASSVGGNTGELFF. In nucleotides, the CDR3 is TGTGCCAGCAGCGTGGGGGGGAACACCGGGGAGCTGTTTTTT. The whole variable domain, remainder taken from reference TRBV9 and TRBJ2-2, is DSGVTQTPKHLITATGQRVTLRCSPRSGDLSVYWYQQSLDQGLQFLIQYYNGEERAKGNILERFSAQQFPDLHSELNLSSLELGDSALYFCASSVGGNTGELFFGEGSRLTVL.

This clonotype appeared a single time. The V and J genes are TRBV19 and TRBJ2-7; 10 bases map to TRBD1. The CDR3 is made up of 16 amino acids. Trimming removed 4 bases from V and 7 bases from J; junction bases left unmatched: 13. Germline V gene lookup returns CDR1 LNHDA and CDR2 SQIVND (reference sequence). CDR3 in amino acids: CASSTSGTGDLREQYF. DNA of the CDR3: TGTGCCAGTAGTACGTCCGGGACAGGGGACCTACGAGAGCAGTACTTC.

This chain joins TRBV6-2 or TRBV6-3 and TRBJ2-7; 14 bases agree with TRBD2. This CDR3 spans 20 amino acids. Trimming removed 7 bases from V and 3 bases from J; junction bases left unmatched: 20. Germline CDR1 and CDR2: MNHEY and SVGEGT. In DNA, the CDR3 is TGTGCCAGCAACCGACCCGCTGGGACTAGCGGGAGAATGGGCTTCTACGAGCAGTACTTC. This codes for CASNRPAGTSGRMGFYEQYF.

This chain connects TRBV20-1 to TRBJ1-1, with D unresolved. There are 14 residues in the CDR3. Trimming left V 6 bases short and J 2 bases short, with 16 bases between. Germline-derived CDR1 and CDR2 are DFQATT and SNEGSKA (reference sequence). CDR3 sequence: CSAPPPWGNTEAFF. The CDR3 nucleotides are TGCAGTGCCCCGCCCCCCTGGGGTAACACTGAAGCTTTCTTT.

V and J are TRBV2 and TRBJ1-5, with TRBD1 matching 9 bases. Germline values: CDR1 SNHLY, CDR2 FYNNEI. Losses at the gene ends were 8 bases for V and 6 bases for J; bases not matched to a gene: 17. The CDR3 contains 17 residues. The CDR3 DNA follows: TGTGCCAGCTCAAACTTGGCCGGGACAGGGTTCGGTCAGCCCCAGCATTTT. Amino acid sequence: CASSNLAGTGFGQPQHF. Combining the CDR3 with reference TRBV2 and TRBJ1-5 gives the whole variable domain EPEVTQTPSHQVTQMGQEVILRCVPISNHLYFYWYRQILGQKVEFLVSFYNNEISEKSEIFDDQFSVERPDGSNFTLKIRSTKLEDSAMYFCASSNLAGTGFGQPQHFGDGTRLSIL.

This clonotype was found once. The V gene is TRBV29-1, the J gene TRBJ1-1; a possible D gene is TRBD1 (5 bases). This CDR3 region has 14 residues. Germline CDR1 is SQVTM and CDR2 is ANQGSEA. With 3 bases removed from V and 0 bases from J, the gap between germline ends came to 11 bases. The CDR3 region is CSVDATGVNTEAFF. CDR3 nucleotide sequence: TGCAGCGTTGACGCTACGGGGGTGAACACTGAAGCTTTCTTT.

This clonotype was seen more than once but under ten times. The chain couples TRBV7-3 to TRBJ2-7; TRBD2 aligns across 9 bases. The CDR3 loop spans 15 amino acids. With 5 bases clipped from V and 2 bases from J, the junction kept 7 bases outside the gene matches. Germline CDR1 reads SGHTA; CDR2 reads FQGTGA. DNA of the CDR3: TGTGCCAGCAGCGTCGCGGGGGGGTCCGCCTACGAGCAGTACTTC. This encodes CASSVAGGSAYEQYF.

This clonotype was observed once. The V gene is TRBV6-1, the J gene TRBJ1-1; tentatively, D is TRBD1 (5 bases). Germline V gene lookup returns CDR1 MNHNS and CDR2 SASEGT. V shed 9 bases and J shed 4 bases, with 15 bases lying between them. There are 13 residues in the CDR3. The CDR3 DNA sequence: TGTGCCAGTGGCCTGGGGGGTGGCACTGAAGCTTTCTTT. Its protein product is CASGLGGGTEAFF.

The genes are TRBV10-3 and TRBJ2-7; 8 nucleotides agree with TRBD1. J gave up 3 bases and V 6 bases, and 7 bases lay outside the gene matches. The germline V gene encodes CDR1 ENHRY and CDR2 SYGVKD. CDR3 length equals 14 residues. The CDR3 DNA reads as TGTGCCATCAGGAAGGACAGGGTCGGCTACGAGCAGTACTTC. Translation: CAIRKDRVGYEQYF.

This clonotype was detected only once. The CDR3 region has the DNA TGTGCCAGCAGCTTAGCGGGACAGGGGTGGAATGAGCAGTTCTTC. This gives the protein CASSLAGQGWNEQFF. This chain joins TRBV11-2 and TRBJ2-1; TRBD1 matches at 10 bases. The germline V gene has CDR1 SGHAT and CDR2 FQNNGV. The V segment lost 1 base and the J segment 7 bases; nucleotides outside the gene matches: 4. There are 15 residues in the CDR3.

This clonotype was observed a single time. This chain links TRBV18 with TRBJ2-1, with D tentatively TRBD1 (6 bases). Germline V gene lookup returns CDR1 KGHSH and CDR2 LQKENI. V was trimmed by 3 bases and J by 5 bases, leaving 20 bases between them. This CDR3 is 17 amino acids long. CDR3: CASSPNPRGPGNNEQFF. CDR3 bases: TGTGCCAGCTCACCTAACCCCAGGGGCCCTGGTAACAATGAGCAGTTCTTC.

This chain connects TRBV29-1 to TRBJ2-7; 9 bases are a match to TRBD2. CDR3 length equals 16 residues. V lost 1 base to trimming and J lost 4 bases; unmatched junction nucleotides: 11. From germline, CDR1 is SQVTM and CDR2 ANQGSEA. The CDR3 DNA reads as TGCAGCGTTGAAGTCATTAGCGGGGGCCCCACGTACGAGCAGTACTTC. It is translated as CSVEVISGGPTYEQYF.

This sequence joins TRBV27 and TRBJ1-2; 7 bases fit TRBD1. V lost 5 bases and J lost 2; bases outside the gene matches: 8. CDR1 is MNHEY, CDR2 SMNVEV, per germline (reference sequence). The CDR3 is 15 amino acids. CDR3 region: CASSLGGQFNYGYTF. The CDR3 region has the DNA TGTGCCAGCAGTCTAGGGGGACAGTTCAACTATGGCTACACCTTC.

This clonotype was detected only a few times. The junction departs from the called germline gene at one end, perhaps through a read error. The chain uses TRBV4-1 and TRBJ2-5, with 10 bases matching TRBD2. This CDR3 contains 14 residues. Germline V gene lookup returns CDR1 MGHRA and CDR2 YSYEKL. The CDR3: CASSQAGGQETQYF. CDR3 nucleotides: TGTGCCAGCAGTCAAGCGGGGGGGCAGGAGACCCAGTACTTC.